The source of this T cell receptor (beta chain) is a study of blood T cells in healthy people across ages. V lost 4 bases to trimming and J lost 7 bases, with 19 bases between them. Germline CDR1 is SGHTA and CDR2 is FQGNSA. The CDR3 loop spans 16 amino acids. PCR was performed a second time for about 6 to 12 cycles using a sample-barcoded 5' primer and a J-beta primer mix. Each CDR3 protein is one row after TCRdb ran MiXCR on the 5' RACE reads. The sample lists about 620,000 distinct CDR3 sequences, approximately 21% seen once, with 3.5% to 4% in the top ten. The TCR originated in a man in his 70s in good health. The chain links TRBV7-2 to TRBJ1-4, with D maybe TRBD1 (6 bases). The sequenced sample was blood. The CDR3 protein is CASSSITGPPGEKLFF. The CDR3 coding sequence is TGTGCCAGCAGCTCCATAACAGGGCCCCCGGGTGAAAAACTGTTTTTT. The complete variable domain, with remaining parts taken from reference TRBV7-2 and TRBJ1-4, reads GAGVSQSPSNKVTEKGKDVELRCDPISGHTALYWYRQSLGQGLEFLIYFQGNSAPDKSGLPSDRFSAERTGGSVSTLTIQRTQQEDSAVYLCASSSITGPPGEKLFFGSGTQLSVL.